Here is one TCR beta chain with its context. Antigen specificity is unknown. V gave up 4 bases and J gave up 5 bases, with 10 bases separating them. CDR3 length: 13 amino acids. Germline CDR1 and CDR2: LNHDA and SQIVND (reference sequence). As for time point: newly diagnosed GD, antithyroid drugs for less than 3 months. The TCR library was prepared using RNA isolated from PBMCs. The sample originates from a study of regulatory T cells in long-lasting Graves disease. General study results and limits: More public clonotypes were shared by persistent patients (around 3,000) than by new patients (roughly 1,000).

Arm-PCR with iRepertoire HTBI primers amplified the CDR3 regions for these TCR beta libraries. TCRdb called the multiplex PCR reads again in MiXCR, with one record for every CDR3 protein. The data show around 320,000 distinct CDR3 sequences, approximately 15% seen once. These data are also associated with another study on T cells in Graves' hyperthyroidism and ophthalmopathy. Turning to that study: Blood also showed most of the thyroid clonotypes that were expanded above 0.001.

Sequenced material: peripheral blood mononuclear cells (PBMCs), taken at new diagnosis, from a patient treated with antithyroid drugs. This chain uses TRBV19 with TRBJ2-3, with TRBD1 as a possible D gene (6 bases). The clonotype originates from a man in his forties with Graves disease. This CDR3 reads CASSTGAIDTQYF. The CDR3 DNA sequence: TGTGCCAGTAGTACAGGGGCTATAGATACGCAGTATTTT.